Listed below are T cell receptor beta chains from one sample, sequenced in a study of CD8 T cells in ankylosing spondylitis. TCRdb independently ran MiXCR on the 5' RACE reads; one entry per CDR3 protein. The sample has 250,000 or so distinct CDR3 sequences, roughly a tenth seen once. The sample comprised blood, either unsorted or a sorted T cell fraction (not recorded which). The source of these receptors is a male donor with ankylosing spondylitis or in good health (not recorded which). Each CDR3 is given with its conserved first and last residue. The D gene is left open where the match is weak. Size tells how often a clone was seen (once, few, many) or the class of an expanded clone, and some rows leave it out.

D gene: NA
V gene: TRBV11-1
clone size: many
J gene: TRBJ2-7
CDR3 DNA: TGTGCCAGCAGTTCCCGCGCGGACCAGGCCCTCAAGGCCTACGAGCAGTACTTC
CDR3 protein: CASSSRADQALKAYEQYF

D gene: TRBD1
V gene: TRBV7-9
clone size: NA
J gene: TRBJ2-3
CDR3 DNA: TGTGCCAGCAGCACTAGGGACAGGGTGGACACGCAGTATTTT
CDR3 protein: CASSTRDRVDTQYF

D gene: NA
V gene: TRBV30
clone size: many
J gene: TRBJ2-7
CDR3 DNA: TGTGCCTGGGAAAGACGGGACATTACCTACGAGCAGTACTTC
CDR3 protein: CAWERRDITYEQYF

D gene: NA
V gene: TRBV7-9
clone size: many
J gene: TRBJ1-2
CDR3 DNA: TGTGCCAGCAGCTCGGGAGTCTTGAACTATGGCTACACCTTC
CDR3 protein: CASSSGVLNYGYTF

D gene: NA
V gene: TRBV6-2/TRBV6-3
clone size: NA
J gene: TRBJ2-5
CDR3 DNA: TGTGCCAGCAGCGAAGAGGGGCATGGAGAGACCCAGTACTTC
CDR3 protein: CASSEEGHGETQYF

D gene: TRBD2
V gene: TRBV7-9
clone size: NA
J gene: TRBJ2-1
CDR3 DNA: TGTGCCAGCAGCCCCGGGACTAGCGGGATTACCTACAATGAGCAGTTCTTC
CDR3 protein: CASSPGTSGITYNEQFF

D gene: TRBD1
V gene: TRBV12-3/TRBV12-4
clone size: many
J gene: TRBJ1-6
CDR3 DNA: TGTGCCAGCAGTACCTTAGCAGGGGGCTCACCCCTCCACTTT
CDR3 protein: CASSTLAGGSPLHF

D gene: NA
V gene: TRBV15
clone size: many
J gene: TRBJ2-5
CDR3 DNA: TGTGCCACCAGCGGTCGCAGGGCCGAGACCCAGTACTTC
CDR3 protein: CATSGRRAETQYF

D gene: TRBD2
V gene: TRBV7-9
clone size: few
J gene: TRBJ2-2
CDR3 DNA: TGTGCCAGCAGCTTGCTCCTAGCGGGATTTATGGCCGGGGAGCTGTTTTTT
CDR3 protein: CASSLLLAGFMAGELFF

D gene: NA
V gene: TRBV25-1
clone size: NA
J gene: TRBJ2-5
CDR3 DNA: TGTGCCAGCAGTTGGGGGGCGGGAGAGACCCAGTACTTC
CDR3 protein: CASSWGAGETQYF

D gene: NA
V gene: TRBV2
clone size: NA
J gene: TRBJ1-6
CDR3 DNA: TGTGCCAGCAGTGTTACCCAAGGGGCTAATAATTCACCCCTCCACTTT
CDR3 protein: CASSVTQGANNSPLHF

D gene: NA
V gene: TRBV3-1
clone size: many
J gene: TRBJ2-7
CDR3 DNA: TGTGCCAGCAGCCAAGGAGGATTTACCTACGAGCAGTACTTC
CDR3 protein: CASSQGGFTYEQYF

D gene: TRBD2
V gene: TRBV7-2
clone size: NA
J gene: TRBJ2-7
CDR3 DNA: TGTGCCAGCAGCTACCCGGGACTAGCTCCCGAGCAGTACTTC
CDR3 protein: CASSYPGLAPEQYF

D gene: NA
V gene: TRBV6-5
clone size: many
J gene: TRBJ1-4
CDR3 DNA: TGTGCCAGCAGTTACTCTGGGGGGCGAAATGAAAAACTGTTTTTT
CDR3 protein: CASSYSGGRNEKLFF

D gene: NA
V gene: TRBV7-2
clone size: many
J gene: TRBJ2-7
CDR3 DNA: TGTGCCAGCAGCTACGACGGGACCCTCCAGGACGAGCAGTACTTC
CDR3 protein: CASSYDGTLQDEQYF

D gene: NA
V gene: TRBV21-1
clone size: many
J gene: TRBJ2-1
CDR3 DNA: TGTGCCAGCAGCAAAGAACTAGCGGGACATTACAATGAGCAGTTCTTC
CDR3 protein: CASSKELAGHYNEQFF

D gene: NA
V gene: TRBV6-6
clone size: few
J gene: TRBJ2-3
CDR3 DNA: TGTGCCAGCAGCCTCGGACTTAGGGATACGCAGTATTTT
CDR3 protein: CASSLGLRDTQYF